This record looks at one T cell receptor (beta chain) sequence and its context. The antigen is not known. Naivety among CD8 cells was defined by CD45RO negativity and positive CCR7 selection, thereby excluding terminally differentiated effector memory CD45RA+ cells. These data are taken from a study of shared clonotypes between healthy human individuals. Study-level points and caveats: Rarefaction analysis demonstrated incomplete sorted-subset sequencing notwithstanding large depth.

V lost 1 base to trimming and J lost 1 base, with 10 bases between them. Germline lookup yields CDR1 SEHNR and CDR2 FQNEAQ (reference sequence). The CDR3 spans 15 residues. This table comes from immunoSEQ multiplex PCR, and its TCRdb copy is limited to in-frame clones, with some not included. This sample yields millions of clones, of which about 95% are seen a single time; more than 0.95% belongs to the top ten. The source is a man aged 18 to 35 in good health. Sequenced material: naive CD8+ T cells sorted from blood. This chain uses TRBV7-9 with TRBJ1-1; a possible D gene is TRBD1 (5 bases). The CDR3 region is CASSLGQGGNTEAFF. The DNA of the CDR3 is TGTGCCAGCAGCTTAGGGCAGGGAGGGAACACTGAAGCTTTCTTT.